The clone carrying this T cell receptor beta chain was detected many times. PCR was performed a second time for about 7 to 12 cycles using a sample-barcoded 5' primer and a J-beta primer mix. Through a template-switch adaptor with 12 random nucleotides, each cDNA molecule received a tag. One entry per CDR3 protein results from TCRdb running MiXCR on the 5' RACE reads. The sample consists of fewer than 2,000,000 distinct CDR3 sequences, roughly two fifths of them appearing once. The CDR3 sequence is 13 residues long. Trimming removed 3 bases from V and 1 base from J, with 6 bases in between. Germline CDR1 SGHTA, CDR2 FQGTGA. The entry originates in a study of blood T cells in healthy people across ages.

V is TRBV7-3 and J is TRBJ2-5, with D perhaps matching TRBD1 (5 bases). This sequence originates from a human donor in good health. Sequenced material: blood. CDR3 loop: CASSLTVQETQYF. CDR3 bases: TGTGCCAGCAGCTTGACAGTCCAAGAGACCCAGTACTTC.